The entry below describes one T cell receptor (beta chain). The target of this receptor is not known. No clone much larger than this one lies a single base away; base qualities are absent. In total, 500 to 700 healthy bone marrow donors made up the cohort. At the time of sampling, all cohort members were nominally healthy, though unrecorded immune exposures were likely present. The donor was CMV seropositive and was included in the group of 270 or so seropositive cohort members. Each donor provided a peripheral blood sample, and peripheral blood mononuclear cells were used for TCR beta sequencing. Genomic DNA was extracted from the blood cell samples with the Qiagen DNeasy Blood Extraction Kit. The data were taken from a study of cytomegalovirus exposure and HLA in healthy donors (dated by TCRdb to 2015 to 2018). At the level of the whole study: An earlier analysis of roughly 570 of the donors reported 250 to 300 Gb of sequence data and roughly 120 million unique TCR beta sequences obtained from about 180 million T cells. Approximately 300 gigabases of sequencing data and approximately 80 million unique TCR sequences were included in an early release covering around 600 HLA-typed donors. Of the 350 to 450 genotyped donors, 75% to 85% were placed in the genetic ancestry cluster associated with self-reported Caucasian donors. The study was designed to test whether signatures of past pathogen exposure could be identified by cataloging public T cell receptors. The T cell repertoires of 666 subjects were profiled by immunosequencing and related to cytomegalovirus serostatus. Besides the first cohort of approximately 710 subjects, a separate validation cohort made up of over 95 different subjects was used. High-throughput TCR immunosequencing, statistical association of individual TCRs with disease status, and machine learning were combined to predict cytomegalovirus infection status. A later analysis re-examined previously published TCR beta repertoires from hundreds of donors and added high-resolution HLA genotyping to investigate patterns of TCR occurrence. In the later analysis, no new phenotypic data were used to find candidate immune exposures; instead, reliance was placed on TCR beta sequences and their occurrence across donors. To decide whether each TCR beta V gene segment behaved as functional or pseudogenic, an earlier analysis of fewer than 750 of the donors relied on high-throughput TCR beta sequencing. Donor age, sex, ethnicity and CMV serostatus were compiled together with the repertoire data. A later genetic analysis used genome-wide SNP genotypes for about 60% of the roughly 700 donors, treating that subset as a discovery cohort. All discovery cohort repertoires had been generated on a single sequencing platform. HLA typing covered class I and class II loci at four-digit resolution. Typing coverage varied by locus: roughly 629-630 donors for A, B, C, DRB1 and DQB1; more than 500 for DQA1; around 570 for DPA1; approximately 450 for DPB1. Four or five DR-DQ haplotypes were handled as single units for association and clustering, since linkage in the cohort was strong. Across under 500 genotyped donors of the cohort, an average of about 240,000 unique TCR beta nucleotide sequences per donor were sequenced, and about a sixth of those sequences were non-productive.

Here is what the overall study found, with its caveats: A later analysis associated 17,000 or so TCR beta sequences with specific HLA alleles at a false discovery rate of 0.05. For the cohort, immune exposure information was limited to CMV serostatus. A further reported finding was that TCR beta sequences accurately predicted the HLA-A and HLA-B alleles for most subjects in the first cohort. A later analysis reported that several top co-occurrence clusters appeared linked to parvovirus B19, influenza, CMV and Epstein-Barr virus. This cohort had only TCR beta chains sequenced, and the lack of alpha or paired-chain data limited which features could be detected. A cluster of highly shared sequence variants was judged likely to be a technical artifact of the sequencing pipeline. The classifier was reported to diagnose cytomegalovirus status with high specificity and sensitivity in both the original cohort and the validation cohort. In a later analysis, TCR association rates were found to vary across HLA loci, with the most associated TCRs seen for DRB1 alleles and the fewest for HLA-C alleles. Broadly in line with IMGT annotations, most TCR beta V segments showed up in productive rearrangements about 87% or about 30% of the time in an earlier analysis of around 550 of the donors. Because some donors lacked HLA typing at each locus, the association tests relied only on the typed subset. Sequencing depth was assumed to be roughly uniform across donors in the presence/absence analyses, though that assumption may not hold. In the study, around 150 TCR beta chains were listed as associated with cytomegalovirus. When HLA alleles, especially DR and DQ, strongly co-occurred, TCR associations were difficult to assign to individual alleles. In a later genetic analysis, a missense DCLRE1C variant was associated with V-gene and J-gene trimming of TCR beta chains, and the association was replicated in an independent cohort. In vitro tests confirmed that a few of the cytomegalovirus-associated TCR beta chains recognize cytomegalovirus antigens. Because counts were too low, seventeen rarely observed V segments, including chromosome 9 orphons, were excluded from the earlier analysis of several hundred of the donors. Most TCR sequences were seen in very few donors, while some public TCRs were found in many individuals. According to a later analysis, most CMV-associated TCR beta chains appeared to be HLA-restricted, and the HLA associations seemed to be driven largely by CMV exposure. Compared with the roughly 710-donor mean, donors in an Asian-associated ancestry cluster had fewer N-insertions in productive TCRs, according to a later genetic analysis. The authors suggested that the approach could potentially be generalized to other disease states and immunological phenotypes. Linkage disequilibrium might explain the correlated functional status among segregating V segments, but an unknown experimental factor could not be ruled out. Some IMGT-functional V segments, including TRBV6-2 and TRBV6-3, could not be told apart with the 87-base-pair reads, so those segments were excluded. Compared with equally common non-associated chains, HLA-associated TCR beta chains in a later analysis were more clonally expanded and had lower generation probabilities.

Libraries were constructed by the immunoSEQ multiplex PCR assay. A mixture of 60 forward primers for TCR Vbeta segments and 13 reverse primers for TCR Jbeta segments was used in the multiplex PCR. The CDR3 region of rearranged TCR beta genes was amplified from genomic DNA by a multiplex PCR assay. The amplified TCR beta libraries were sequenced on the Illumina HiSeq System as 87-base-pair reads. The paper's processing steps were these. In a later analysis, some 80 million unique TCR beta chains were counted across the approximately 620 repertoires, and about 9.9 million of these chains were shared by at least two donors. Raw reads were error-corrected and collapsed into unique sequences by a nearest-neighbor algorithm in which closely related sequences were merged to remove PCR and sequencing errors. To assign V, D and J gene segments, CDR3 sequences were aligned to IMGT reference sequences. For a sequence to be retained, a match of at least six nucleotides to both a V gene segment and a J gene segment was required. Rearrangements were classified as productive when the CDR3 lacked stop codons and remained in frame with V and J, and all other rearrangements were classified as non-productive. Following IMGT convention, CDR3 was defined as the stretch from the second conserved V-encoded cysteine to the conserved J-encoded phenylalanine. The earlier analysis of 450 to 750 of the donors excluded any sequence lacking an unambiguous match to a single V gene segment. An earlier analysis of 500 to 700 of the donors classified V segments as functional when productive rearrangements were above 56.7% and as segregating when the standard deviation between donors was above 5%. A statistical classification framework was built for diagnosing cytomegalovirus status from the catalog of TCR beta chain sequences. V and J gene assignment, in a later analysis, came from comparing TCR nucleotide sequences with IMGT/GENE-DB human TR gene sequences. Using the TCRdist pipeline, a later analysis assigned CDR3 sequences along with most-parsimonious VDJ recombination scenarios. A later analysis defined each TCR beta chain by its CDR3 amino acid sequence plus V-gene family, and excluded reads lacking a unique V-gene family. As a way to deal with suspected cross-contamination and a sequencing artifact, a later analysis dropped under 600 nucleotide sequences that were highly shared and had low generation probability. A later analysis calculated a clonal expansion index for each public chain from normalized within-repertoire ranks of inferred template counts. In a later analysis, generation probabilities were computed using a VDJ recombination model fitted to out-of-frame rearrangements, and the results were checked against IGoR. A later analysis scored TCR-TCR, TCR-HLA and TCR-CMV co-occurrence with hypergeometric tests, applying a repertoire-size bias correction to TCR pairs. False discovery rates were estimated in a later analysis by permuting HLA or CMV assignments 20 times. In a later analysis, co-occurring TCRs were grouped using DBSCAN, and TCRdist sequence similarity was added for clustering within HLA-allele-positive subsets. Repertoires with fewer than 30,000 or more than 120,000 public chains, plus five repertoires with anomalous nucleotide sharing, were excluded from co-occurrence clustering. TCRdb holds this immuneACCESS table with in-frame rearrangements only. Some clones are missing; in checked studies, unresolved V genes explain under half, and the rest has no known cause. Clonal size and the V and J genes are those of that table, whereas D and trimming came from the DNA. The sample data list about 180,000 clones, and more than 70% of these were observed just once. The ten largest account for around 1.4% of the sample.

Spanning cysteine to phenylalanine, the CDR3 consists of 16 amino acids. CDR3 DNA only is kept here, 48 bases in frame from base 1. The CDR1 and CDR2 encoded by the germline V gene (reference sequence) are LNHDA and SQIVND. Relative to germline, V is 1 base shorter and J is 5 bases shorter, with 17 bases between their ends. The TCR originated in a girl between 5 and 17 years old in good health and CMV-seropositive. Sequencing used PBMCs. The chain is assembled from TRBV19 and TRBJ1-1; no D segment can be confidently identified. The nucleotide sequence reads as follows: TGTGCCAGTAGTATAGGAGGAGGGAAGTTAAGGACTGAAGCTTTCTTT. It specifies CASSIGGGKLRTEAFF.